Each of the 27 T cell receptor beta chains below was sequenced from the same sample in a study of early T cells in non-severe SARS-CoV-2 infection. TCRdb redid the calling of the 5' RACE reads with MiXCR, one entry per CDR3 protein. This sample has some 77,000 distinct CDR3 sequences, with 13% found just once. The sample comprised whole blood. Source of these receptors: an adult who was a healthcare worker with PCR-confirmed SARS-CoV-2 infection or an uninfected control (not recorded which).

This clonotype appeared many times. Because the CDR3's place on the DNA is in doubt, the DNA is left out and the CDR3 is given as listed by TCRdb. The V and J genes are TRBV21-1 and TRBJ2-3; the table's D call, TRBD2, has no DNA check behind it. TRBV21-1 is assigned pseudogene status. Counting both end residues, the CDR3 totals 17 amino acids. This CDR3 reads CASSKWASGSRADTQYF.

The chain combines TRBV28 with TRBJ2-1; TRBD2 aligns across 13 bases. This CDR3 spans 16 amino acids. The germline V gene encodes CDR1 MDHEN and CDR2 SYDVKM. The V and J ends lost 5 bases and 6 bases, in that order; junction bases with no gene match: 7. The CDR3 bases are TGTGCCAGCAGTCTAGGACTAGCGGGAGACCTCAATGAGCAGTTCTTC. Translating it yields CASSLGLAGDLNEQFF.

This clonotype has a count of ten or more. As DNA, the CDR3 is TGTGCCAGCAGCTTCTTCAGGGATTACTACGAGCAGTACTTC. Amino acids: CASSFFRDYYEQYF. V and J are TRBV11-2 and TRBJ2-7, with D tentatively TRBD1 (5 bases). Trimming cost V 3 bases and J 3 bases, with 12 bases left between them. Germline-derived CDR1 and CDR2 are SGHAT and FQNNGV. The CDR3 is made up of 14 amino acids.

In its sample, this clonotype was seen a few times. The chain's CDR3 is CSARGDKNQPQHF. CDR3 coding DNA: TGCAGTGCTAGGGGGGACAAAAATCAGCCCCAGCATTTT. The chain couples TRBV20-1 to TRBJ1-5; tentatively, D is TRBD1 (6 bases). V lost 3 bases, J lost 4 bases, and 10 bases lay in between. The CDR3 runs to 13 residues. Germline V gene data show CDR1 as DFQATT and CDR2 as SNEGSKA (reference sequence).

This clonotype has more than one count but fewer than ten. The chain joins TRBV3-1 to TRBJ2-4; 9 bases map to TRBD1. This CDR3 region has 14 residues. V shed 2 bases, J shed 14 bases, and the junction held 10 bases outside the gene matches. From germline, CDR1 is LGHDT and CDR2 YNNKEL (reference sequence). DNA for the CDR3: TGTGCCAGCAGCCAAAGGACAGGGGTCAGCCTAAAGTACTTC. Its translation is CASSQRTGVSLKYF.

At least ten counts were recorded for this clonotype. This chain links TRBV28 with TRBJ2-2; 10 bases agree with TRBD2. Germline CDR1 and CDR2: MDHEN and SYDVKM. The ends lost 5 bases at V and 1 base at J; junction bases unmatched: 4. CDR3 length equals 16 residues. CDR3 sequence (DNA): TGTGCCAGCAGTCCAAGACTAGCGGGGAACACCGGGGAGCTGTTTTTT. It translates to CASSPRLAGNTGELFF.

This clonotype was detected ten times or more. The chain employs TRBV11-2 and TRBJ2-7; possibly TRBD2 for D (6 bases). With 4 bases removed from V and 7 bases from J, the gap between germline ends came to 17 bases. This CDR3 is built from 14 residues. Germline-derived CDR1 and CDR2 are SGHAT and FQNNGV. CDR3 region: CASSSSPLAWEQYF. CDR3 DNA: TGTGCCAGCAGCTCTAGCCCCCTAGCGTGGGAGCAGTACTTC.

The rearrangement joins TRBV12-3 or TRBV12-4 to TRBJ1-2; TRBD1 matches at 11 bases. After removal of 7 bases from V and 6 bases from J, the junction contained 4 bases not matched to a gene. This CDR3 comprises 13 residues. CDR3 protein: CASTDRGPNGYTF. The CDR3 DNA reads TGTGCCAGCACGGACAGGGGGCCGAATGGCTACACCTTC.

The V and J genes are TRBV5-1 and TRBJ2-7, with 7 positions matching TRBD1. This CDR3 has 14 residues. Germline CDR1 and CDR2: SGHRS and YFSETQ. Trimming removed 4 bases from V and 6 bases from J; junction bases left unmatched: 10. The CDR3 loop reads CASSDSPGQIEQYF. In DNA form, the CDR3 reads TGCGCCAGCAGCGACAGTCCGGGACAGATCGAGCAGTACTTC.

This clonotype has only a few counts. V usage is TRBV4-3 and J usage is TRBJ1-2; no firm D call. This CDR3 region has 14 residues. Germline V gene lookup returns CDR1 LGHNA and CDR2 YSLEER. The ends were cut back, 0 bases at V and 5 bases at J, with 10 bases in the middle. The CDR3: CASSQDRQNYGYTF. The CDR3 region has the DNA TGCGCCAGCAGCCAAGATCGGCAGAATTATGGCTACACCTTC.

This clonotype was counted only a few times. The V gene is TRBV18, the J gene TRBJ2-7; no clear D gene. The CDR3 contains 15 residues. The V end was cut by 3 bases, the J end by 3 bases, with 15 bases between. From germline, CDR1 is KGHSH and CDR2 LQKENI. CDR3 nucleotide sequence: TGTGCCAGCTCACCGTCAGGAACTATCCTCTACGAGCAGTACTTC. Protein: CASSPSGTILYEQYF.

For the CDR3, the DNA is TGTGCCAGCATGGAAGCGGGAGATAGGGATGAGACCCAGTACTTC. Translated: CASMEAGDRDETQYF. The rearrangement links TRBV28 to TRBJ2-5, with 8 bases that match TRBD2. After removal of 7 bases from V and 5 bases from J, the junction contained 12 bases not matched to a gene. Germline V CDR1 and CDR2: MDHEN, SYDVKM. This CDR3 spans 15 amino acids.

At least ten counts were recorded for this clonotype. The rearrangement links TRBV15 to TRBJ1-2, with D possibly being TRBD1 (5 bases). The CDR3 spans 17 residues. CDR1 and CDR2 (germline): LNHNV, YYDKDF (reference sequence). V was shortened by 0 bases and J by 4 bases, with 18 bases between the two germline ends. CDR3 in amino acids: CATSRDSPPRAGYGYTF. The CDR3 DNA reads as TGTGCCACCAGCAGAGATAGTCCTCCCAGGGCGGGCTATGGCTACACCTTC.

On this clonotype itself: Here the CDR3 omits its conserved ending phenylalanine or tryptophan, so a read error is the likely source. This chain uses TRBV12-3 or TRBV12-4 with TRBJ2-1; D gene unclear. The V and J ends lost 6 bases and 6 bases respectively, with 9 bases between them. The CDR3 sequence is 12 residues long. The CDR3 DNA follows: TGTGCCAGCAGGGCGCGACTCAATGAGCAGTTCTAC. This translates into CASRARLNEQFY.

This clonotype came up many times. This sequence joins TRBV11-2 and TRBJ1-5; the D gene is possibly TRBD1 (5 bases). The ends were cut back, 5 bases at V and 7 bases at J, with 15 bases in the middle. The CDR3 runs to 14 residues. The germline gives CDR1 SGHAT, CDR2 FQNNGV. CDR3 DNA: TGTGCCAGCAGCCCTAACGGGGGAGGGCAGCCCCAGCATTTT. The encoded protein is CASSPNGGGQPQHF.

The chain links TRBV20-1 to TRBJ1-1; tentative D call: TRBD1 (6 bases). This CDR3 contains 15 residues. CDR1 is DFQATT and CDR2 is SNEGSKA in the germline V gene (reference sequence). V was pared by 0 bases and J by 1 base, with 12 bases between. CDR3 region: CSARDYNRENTEAFF. CDR3 sequence (DNA): TGCAGTGCTAGAGATTATAACAGGGAGAACACTGAAGCTTTCTTT.

The rearrangement uses TRBV11-2 and TRBJ2-5; D is uncertain. Germline CDR1 reads SGHAT; CDR2 reads FQNNGV. There are 13 residues in the CDR3. Deletions cut 1 base from V and 5 bases from J, with 8 bases between. CDR3 sequence: CASSLGPAETQYF. DNA for the CDR3: TGTGCCAGCAGCTTAGGGCCAGCGGAGACCCAGTACTTC. The entire variable domain, with the rest obtained from reference TRBV11-2 and TRBJ2-5, is as follows: EAGVAQSPRYKIIEKRQSVAFWCNPISGHATLYWYQQILGQGPKLLIQFQNNGVVDDSQLPKDRFSAERLKGVDSTLKIQPAKLEDSAVYLCASSLGPAETQYFGPGTRLLVL.

This clonotype turned up a few times. The chain uses TRBV29-1 and TRBJ2-3, with 11 positions matching TRBD2. The V segment lost 4 bases and the J segment 2 bases; nucleotides outside the gene matches: 5. The CDR3 sequence is 15 residues long. CDR1 is SQVTM and CDR2 is ANQGSEA in the germline V gene. CDR3: CSVGGLAVVTDTQYF. CDR3 in DNA: TGCAGCGTTGGGGGACTAGCGGTAGTCACAGATACGCAGTATTTT.

This rearrangement joins TRBV28 to TRBJ2-7; no firm D call. Germline lookup yields CDR1 MDHEN and CDR2 SYDVKM. CDR3 length equals 14 residues. V was clipped by 6 bases and J by 0 bases, with 12 bases between them. This CDR3 is CASRTMGSSYEQYF. DNA of the CDR3: TGTGCCAGCAGAACAATGGGTAGCTCCTACGAGCAGTACTTC.

This clonotype was seen a handful of times. The chain carries TRBV20-1 and TRBJ2-1; TRBD2 aligns across 10 bases. CDR1 and CDR2 from the germline V gene are DFQATT and SNEGSKA (reference sequence). V trimming: 5 bases; J trimming: 5 bases; junction bases outside the gene matches: 6. The CDR3 totals 14 residues. The CDR3 DNA is TGCAGTGCTTCGAGCGGGAGGGCCCACAATGAGCAGTTCTTC. It codes for CSASSGRAHNEQFF.

This clonotype has a handful of counts. The chain employs TRBV4-1 and TRBJ2-2, with TRBD2 matching over 16 bases. V dropped 3 bases and J dropped 4; count of bases not matched to a gene: 5. The CDR3 runs 18 residues. Germline assignment: CDR1 MGHRA and CDR2 YSYEKL. As DNA, the CDR3 is TGCGCCAGCAGCCACCCCGGGACTAGCGGGAGGGGCACCGGGGAGCTGTTTTTT. Protein: CASSHPGTSGRGTGELFF.

This clonotype was seen only a few times. The chain is built from TRBV13 and TRBJ2-2; 16 bases are a match to TRBD2. Germline loops: CDR1 PRHDT, CDR2 FYEKMQ (reference sequence). V lost 5 bases and J lost 7; bases outside the gene matches: 10. The CDR3 spans 18 residues. The CDR3 region is CASSLNPGLAGGLGELFF. CDR3 nucleotide sequence: TGTGCCAGCAGCCTCAACCCGGGACTAGCGGGAGGGCTCGGGGAGCTGTTTTTT.

This clonotype was counted only a few times. V gene TRBV27 combines with J gene TRBJ1-1, with a weak D call TRBD1 (6 bases). CDR1 and CDR2 (germline): MNHEY, SMNVEV (reference sequence). V lost 5 bases and J lost 10, with 17 bases in between. The CDR3 runs 13 residues. The CDR3 reads CASSLDGGRGAFF. CDR3 DNA sequence: TGTGCCAGCAGTCTCGACGGGGGGCGCGGAGCTTTCTTT.

Only a few counts were recorded for this clonotype. This chain's CDR3 is CASSFQGARGYTF. CDR3 in DNA: TGTGCCAGCAGCTTTCAGGGGGCGCGCGGCTACACCTTC. The chain uses TRBV7-2 and TRBJ1-2; the match to TRBD1 covers 8 bases. Germline values: CDR1 SGHTA, CDR2 FQGNSA. V lost 3 bases, J lost 8 bases, and 5 bases stayed unmatched. This CDR3 comprises 13 residues.

Many counts were recorded for this clonotype. The V call is TRBV30, the J call TRBJ2-5; 8 nucleotides agree with TRBD1. Germline V gives CDR1 GTSNPN, CDR2 SVGIG (reference sequence). Trimming took 1 base from V and 7 from J; bases not matched to a gene: 14. The CDR3 length is 16 residues. The CDR3 here is CAWSGIPGQAPGTQYF. The CDR3 bases are TGTGCCTGGAGTGGCATCCCGGGACAGGCTCCCGGGACCCAGTACTTC.

This sequence joins TRBV12-3 or TRBV12-4 and TRBJ2-7, with D perhaps TRBD1 or TRBD2 (5 bases each). V was clipped by 4 bases and J by 0 bases, with 13 bases between them. The CDR3 consists of 15 residues. The CDR3 coding sequence is TGTGCCAGCAGTTGGGACCCATGGAGCTCCTACGAGCAGTACTTC. Translating it yields CASSWDPWSSYEQYF.

There are a few counts of this clonotype. The J gene is TRBJ2-2, the V gene TRBV12-3 or TRBV12-4, with D perhaps TRBD1 (5 bases). The ends were cut back, 8 bases at V and 3 bases at J, with 7 bases in the middle. This CDR3 has 12 amino acids. The CDR3 region has the DNA TGTGCCAGCGGGGCCTACACCGGGGAGCTGTTTTTT. Residues: CASGAYTGELFF.